The sequence of this T cell receptor beta chain was determined in a study of metastatic and nonmetastatic thyroid tumors. Turning to the study itself: It was across blood and tumor or nodule tissue from malignant and benign thyroid patients that repertoires were compared.

Trimming shortened V by 3 bases and J by 7 bases, and 7 bases separated the two germline ends. CDR1 is MDHEN, CDR2 SYDVKM, per germline. The CDR3 sequence is 13 residues long. General study results and limits: Versus benign nodules, malignant thyroid tumors reportedly had significantly higher TCR beta diversity, in blood and tumor.

There were no patients who had received any treatment before thyroid surgery. TCRdb re-called clones from the PCR reads using MiXCR. The sample yields a few thousand clones, more than 15% seen once. In the case of this clone: Its antigen is not identified.

The clonotype comes from a female donor with papillary thyroid cancer or a benign thyroid nodule (not recorded which). Some clones in this sample may be carry-over from other donors' samples. Sequenced: adjacent normal tissue. The genes are TRBV28 and TRBJ1-6; D ambiguous. The CDR3 sequence is CASSFLRNSPLHF. The CDR3 DNA sequence: TGTGCCAGCAGTTTTTTGCGGAATTCACCCCTCCACTTT.